A single sample gave rise to the 21 T cell receptor beta chains below, sequenced in a study of blood T cell repertoires in COVID-19. Profiling relied on immunoSEQ multiplex PCR, and the TCRdb table lists in-frame clones only, not all of them. The repertoire holds over 250,000 clones, with 91% as singletons. Material for sequencing was peripheral blood. The receptors derive from a person aged 18-35 years with COVID-19, enrolled during active disease.

This chain uses TRBV5-1 with TRBJ1-3, with D hard to call. This CDR3 has 15 amino acids. CDR1 SGHRS and CDR2 YFSETQ come from the germline V gene. Between the trimmed V and J ends, which lost 0 bases and 4 bases, there was a span of 11 bases. This CDR3 is CASSLVSDSGNTIYF. CDR3 bases: TGCGCCAGCAGCTTGGTGTCAGACTCCGGAAACACCATATATTTT.

The chain is built from TRBV4-3 and TRBJ1-6, with D tentatively TRBD1 (5 bases). Deletions cut 0 bases from V and 4 bases from J, with 10 bases between. CDR3 length: 16 residues. Germline assignment: CDR1 LGHNA and CDR2 YSLEER. CDR3 protein: CASSQDRGLYNSPLHF. DNA of the CDR3: TGCGCCAGCAGCCAAGATAGGGGACTGTATAATTCACCCCTCCACTTT.

This clone showed up just a few times. This chain connects TRBV7-9 to TRBJ2-1; 7 bases are shared with TRBD2. Germline V gene lookup returns CDR1 SEHNR and CDR2 FQNEAQ (reference sequence). The CDR3 is 13 amino acids. V lost 8 bases and J lost 7; bases outside the gene matches: 8. The CDR3 loop is CASQLAAPNEQFF. CDR3 sequence (DNA): TGTGCCAGCCAGCTAGCGGCTCCGAATGAGCAGTTCTTC.

This clone came up a few times. One junction end does not reproduce the germline sequence, and a read error may be involved. The chain carries TRBV7-9 and TRBJ2-7; TRBD2 might be the D (7 bases). The length of the CDR3 is 16 residues. Germline CDR1 and CDR2: SEHNR and FQNEAQ (reference sequence). The CDR3 nucleotides read TGTGCCAGCAGCTTAGCGGGGGACCAATCCCGGGGGGCGTCCCACTTC. The encoded protein is CASSLAGDQSRGASHF.

This clone was observed a few times. CDR3 nucleotide sequence: TGTGCCAGCAGTTCCCTCGCGAGCGGGAGGGCCGGGAATGAGCAGTTCTTC. Translating it yields CASSSLASGRAGNEQFF. This chain connects TRBV27 to TRBJ2-1; 10 bases align to TRBD2. The V gene's germline CDR1 is MNHEY and CDR2 SMNVEV (reference sequence). J was trimmed by 7 bases and V by 4 bases; bases with no gene match: 13. The CDR3 covers 17 residues.

The chain is built from TRBV7-2 and TRBJ2-7, with TRBD2 identical over 8 bases. The CDR3 is 14 residues long. Germline-derived CDR1 and CDR2 are SGHTA and FQGNSA. The V and J ends lost 5 bases and 3 bases, in that order; junction bases with no gene match: 6. The CDR3 region is CASSPRGGSYEQYF. CDR3 DNA: TGTGCCAGCAGCCCACGGGGGGGCAGCTACGAGCAGTACTTC.

The chain combines TRBV3-1 (or the pseudogene TRBV3-2) with TRBJ1-5; D may be TRBD1 (5 bases). The germline gives CDR1 LGHDT, CDR2 YNNKEL (reference sequence). The V end lost 1 base, the J end lost 1 base, and 8 bases lay between the germline ends. CDR3 size: 15 residues. The CDR3 sequence is CASSQAGVSNQPQHF. CDR3 in DNA: TGTGCCAGCAGCCAAGCGGGGGTGAGCAATCAGCCCCAGCATTTT.

This rearrangement joins TRBV29-1 to TRBJ2-1; 8 nucleotides line up with TRBD2. Germline V CDR1 and CDR2: SQVTM, ANQGSEA. This CDR3 is 12 amino acids long. The J segment lost 7 bases and the V segment lost 5 bases, leaving 4 bases of the junction unmatched. CDR3 in amino acids: CSVLAGKNEQFF. The CDR3 DNA follows: TGCAGCGTTCTAGCGGGCAAAAATGAGCAGTTCTTC.

The chain combines TRBV5-4 with TRBJ2-1, with TRBD2 matching 7 bases. CDR1 is SGHNT and CDR2 is YYREEE in the germline V gene (reference sequence). The CDR3 has 14 amino acids. With V trimmed by 1 base and J by 9 bases, 7 bases remained unmatched. The CDR3 spells CASSLKVPSGEQFF. CDR3 sequence (DNA): TGTGCCAGCAGCTTGAAGGTCCCTAGCGGTGAGCAGTTCTTC.

This chain connects TRBV27 to TRBJ2-3; possibly TRBD2 for D (5 bases). Germline-derived CDR1 and CDR2 are MNHEY and SMNVEV (reference sequence). CDR3 length: 12 amino acids. Trimming removed 6 bases from V and 3 bases from J, with 7 bases in between. As DNA, the CDR3 is TGTGCCAGCAGCGGAGGAACAGATACGCAGTATTTT. As protein: CASSGGTDTQYF.

This clone was seen a single time. V gene TRBV11-2 combines with J gene TRBJ2-1, with D perhaps matching TRBD2 (5 bases). Trimming removed 3 bases at V and 0 bases at J, with 18 bases between. The CDR3 is made up of 18 amino acids. CDR1 is SGHAT, CDR2 FQNNGV, per germline. The CDR3 is CASSFGFGRAVSYNEQFF. In nucleotides, the CDR3 is TGTGCCAGCAGCTTCGGCTTCGGGCGGGCCGTCTCCTACAATGAGCAGTTCTTC.

The chain joins TRBV9 to TRBJ1-1, with 9 bases fitting TRBD1. Germline V gene lookup returns CDR1 SGDLS and CDR2 YYNGEE. Trimming cost V 2 bases and J 0 bases; bases outside gene matches: 2. The CDR3 spans 15 residues. The CDR3 loop is CASSVTGGVNTEAFF. The CDR3 nucleotides are TGTGCCAGCAGCGTGACAGGGGGGGTGAACACTGAAGCTTTCTTT.

The chain joins TRBV2 to TRBJ2-3, with 7 positions matching TRBD1. CDR3 length: 15 amino acids. Germline CDR1 reads SNHLY; CDR2 reads FYNNEI. V shed 4 bases and J 3 bases; nucleotides not matched to a gene: 7. CDR3 DNA: TGTGCCAGCAGTGTACAGGGGACGGGAACAGATACGCAGTATTTT. Translation gives CASSVQGTGTDTQYF.

This sequence joins TRBV29-1 and TRBJ1-4, with 7 nucleotides matching TRBD1. V lost 4 bases and J lost 7; bases outside the gene matches: 6. This CDR3 has 13 amino acids. Looked up from germline, CDR1 is SQVTM and CDR2 is ANQGSEA. CDR3 coding DNA: TGCAGCGTTGGACCCAGGGGGAGTGAAAAACTGTTTTTT. Residues: CSVGPRGSEKLFF.

The table lists this clone with a few counts. This chain joins TRBV27 and TRBJ1-1; possible D gene TRBD1, 6 bases. The CDR3 is 16 residues long. CDR1 is MNHEY and CDR2 is SMNVEV in the germline V gene (reference sequence). V lost 7 bases, J lost 4 bases, and 22 bases lay in between. The CDR3 coding sequence is TGTGCCAGCACCAGTTCTGGACAGTCCCGGACCACTGAAGCTTTCTTT. This encodes CASTSSGQSRTTEAFF.

The chain links TRBV27 to TRBJ2-3; possibly TRBD1 for D (6 bases). The germline V and J ends were trimmed by 3 bases and 3 bases, with 7 bases remaining between them. The CDR3 has 13 amino acids. Germline V CDR1 and CDR2: MNHEY, SMNVEV (reference sequence). The CDR3 coding sequence is TGTGCCAGCAGTTTCGACAGGACAGATACGCAGTATTTT. Amino acid sequence: CASSFDRTDTQYF.

This chain uses TRBV4-2 with TRBJ2-3; the match to TRBD2 covers 12 bases. The germline V gene encodes CDR1 LGHNA and CDR2 YNFKEQ. The CDR3 contains 16 residues. Losses at the gene ends were 0 bases for V and 3 bases for J; bases not matched to a gene: 1. The CDR3 sequence is CASSQEGLAGTDTQYF. Written as DNA, the CDR3 is TGTGCCAGCAGCCAAGAGGGACTAGCGGGTACAGATACGCAGTATTTT.

The chain carries TRBV7-9 and TRBJ1-3; TRBD1 agrees at 7 bases. Germline CDR1 reads SEHNR; CDR2 reads FQNEAQ (reference sequence). This CDR3 is built from 17 residues. The ends lost 4 bases at V and 0 bases at J; junction bases unmatched: 9. CDR3 in amino acids: CASSWGGQAVSGNTIYF. CDR3 DNA: TGTGCCAGCAGCTGGGGTGGACAGGCCGTCTCTGGAAACACCATATATTTT.

This clone was observed a single time. This sequence joins TRBV7-9 and TRBJ2-7; 12 bases fit TRBD1. The CDR3 extends over 15 amino acids. Germline CDR1 reads SEHNR; CDR2 reads FQNEAQ (reference sequence). With V trimmed by 5 bases and J by 7 bases, 9 bases remained unmatched. In nucleotides, the CDR3 is TGTGCCAGCAGCCCCTGGGGACAGGGGGCGCGAGAGCAGTACTTC. Its translation: CASSPWGQGAREQYF.

This chain uses TRBV6-5 with TRBJ1-5, with TRBD1 as a possible D gene (6 bases). Germline V gene data show CDR1 as MNHEY and CDR2 as SVGAGI. V dropped 1 base and J dropped 9 bases, with 16 bases sitting between them. This CDR3 has 15 amino acids. In DNA, the CDR3 is TGTGCCAGCAGTTACTACGCTGGGGGCGCAGGGCCCCAGCATTTT. Its protein product is CASSYYAGGAGPQHF.

The chain couples TRBV4-1 to TRBJ2-3, with unresolved D. Germline CDR1 is MGHRA and CDR2 is YSYEKL. This CDR3 has 16 residues. V was shortened by 0 bases and J by 0 bases, with 10 bases between the two germline ends. The CDR3 protein is CASSQEPPTSTDTQYF. In DNA, the CDR3 is TGCGCCAGCAGCCAAGAACCCCCGACTAGCACAGATACGCAGTATTTT.